The rows below give T cell receptor beta chains drawn from one sample of a study of T cell repertoires in cytomegalovirus infection. One entry per CDR3 protein results from TCRdb running MiXCR on the reads. The sample lists about 300,000 distinct CDR3 sequences; 25% were seen once. What was sequenced was PBMCs. The receptors were sampled from a human donor in good health (CMV status not recorded). Some clones in this sample may be carry-over from other donors' samples. Each CDR3 is given with its conserved first and last residue. Each record gives: D gene, J gene, clone size, V gene, CDR3 DNA, CDR3 protein. A D gene is named only where the DNA matches it firmly. Clone size is shown for a subset of rows, as once, few, many or a class of expanded clone.

NA TRBJ2-7 NA TRBV6-1 TGTGCCAGCAGCTATACAGGTTCCGAGCAGTACTTC CASSYTGSEQYF
NA TRBJ2-7 many TRBV7-2 TGTGCCAGCGCTTTAAGAAGTACCTACGAGCAGTACTTC CASALRSTYEQYF
TRBD1 TRBJ1-1 once TRBV18 TGTGCCAGCTCAGGCTACAGGGGGGACACTGAAGCTTTCTTT CASSGYRGDTEAFF
NA TRBJ2-3 NA TRBV12-3/TRBV12-4 TGTGCCAGCAGAGGCAGACCGACAGATACGCAGTATTTT CASRGRPTDTQYF
NA TRBJ2-3 many TRBV7-2 TGTGCCAGCAGCCTTATGGGGGCGCAAGATACGCAGTATTTT CASSLMGAQDTQYF
NA TRBJ2-5 NA TRBV2 TGTGCCAGCACTCTTAAAGAGACCCAGTACTTC CASTLKETQYF
NA TRBJ1-3 few TRBV7-9 TGTGCCAGCAGCTTAGACAGCCCGAGCTCTGGAAACACCATATATTTT CASSLDSPSSGNTIYF
TRBD2 TRBJ2-3 NA TRBV29-1 TGCAGCGTTGATCTAGCGGGGGGATTAGATACGCAGTATTTT CSVDLAGGLDTQYF
NA TRBJ1-1 few TRBV7-2 TGTGCCAGCAGCTTTGGGGCGCGAGGAGGATTGACTGAAGCTTTCTTT CASSFGARGGLTEAFF
NA TRBJ2-1 NA TRBV19 TGTGCCAGTAGTATCAATCACGGTAGGGACAATGAGCAGTTCTTC CASSINHGRDNEQFF
TRBD2 TRBJ2-3 few TRBV19 TGTGCCAGTAGTATCCTGTTAACTAGCGGGAGTGCAGATACGCAGTATTTT CASSILLTSGSADTQYF